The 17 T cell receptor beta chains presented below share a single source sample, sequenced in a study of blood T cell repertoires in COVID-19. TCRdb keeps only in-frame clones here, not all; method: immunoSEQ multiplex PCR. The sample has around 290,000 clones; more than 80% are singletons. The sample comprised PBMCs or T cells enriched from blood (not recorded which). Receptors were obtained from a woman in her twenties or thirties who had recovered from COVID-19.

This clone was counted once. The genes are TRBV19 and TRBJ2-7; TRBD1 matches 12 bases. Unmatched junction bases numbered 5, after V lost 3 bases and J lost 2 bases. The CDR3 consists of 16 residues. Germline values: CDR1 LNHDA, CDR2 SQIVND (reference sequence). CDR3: CASSIRGQGATYEQYF. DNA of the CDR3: TGTGCCAGTAGTATCCGGGGACAGGGGGCGACCTACGAGCAGTACTTC.

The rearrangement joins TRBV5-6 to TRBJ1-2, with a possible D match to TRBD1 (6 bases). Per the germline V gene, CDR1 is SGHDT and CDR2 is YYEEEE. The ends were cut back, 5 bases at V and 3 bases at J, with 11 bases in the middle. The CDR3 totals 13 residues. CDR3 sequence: CASRYREHYGYTF. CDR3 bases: TGTGCCAGCAGGTACAGGGAGCACTATGGCTACACCTTC.

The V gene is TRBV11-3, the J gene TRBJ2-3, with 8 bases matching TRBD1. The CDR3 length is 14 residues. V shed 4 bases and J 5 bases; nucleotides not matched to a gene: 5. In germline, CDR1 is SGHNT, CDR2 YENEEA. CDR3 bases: TGTGCCAGCAGCTCAGGGGGCTCGGTAGATACGCAGTATTTT. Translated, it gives CASSSGGSVDTQYF.

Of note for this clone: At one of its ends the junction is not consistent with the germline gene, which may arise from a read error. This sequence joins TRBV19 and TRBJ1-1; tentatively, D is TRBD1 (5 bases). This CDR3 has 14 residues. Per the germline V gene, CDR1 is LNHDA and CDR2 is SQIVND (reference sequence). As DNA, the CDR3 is TGTGCCAGTAGGATAGGACACAAGAACACTGAAGCTTTCTTT. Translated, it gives CASRIGHKNTEAFF.

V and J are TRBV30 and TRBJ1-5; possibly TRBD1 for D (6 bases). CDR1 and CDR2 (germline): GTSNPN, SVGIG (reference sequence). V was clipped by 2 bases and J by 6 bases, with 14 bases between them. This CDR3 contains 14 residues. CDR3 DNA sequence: TGTGCCTGGAGTAAGACAGGCGCAGGTCAGCCCCAGCATTTT. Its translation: CAWSKTGAGQPQHF. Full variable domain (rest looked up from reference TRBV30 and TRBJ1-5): SQTIHQWPATLVQPVGSPLSLECTVEGTSNPNLYWYRQAAGRGLQLLFYSVGIGQISSEVPQNLSASRPQDRQFILSSKKLLLSDSGFYLCAWSKTGAGQPQHFGDGTRLSIL.

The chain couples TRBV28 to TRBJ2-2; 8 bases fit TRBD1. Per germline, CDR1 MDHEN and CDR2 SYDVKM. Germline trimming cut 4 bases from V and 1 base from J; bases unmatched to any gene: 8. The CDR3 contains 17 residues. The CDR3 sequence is CASSYSGTGKNTGELFF. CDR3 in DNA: TGTGCCAGCAGTTACTCCGGGACAGGAAAGAACACCGGGGAGCTGTTTTTT. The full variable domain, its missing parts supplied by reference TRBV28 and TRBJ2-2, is DVKVTQSSRYLVKRTGEKVFLECVQDMDHENMFWYRQDPGLGLRLIYFSYDVKMKEKGDIPEGYSVSREKKERFSLILESASTNQTSMYLCASSYSGTGKNTGELFFGEGSRLTVL.

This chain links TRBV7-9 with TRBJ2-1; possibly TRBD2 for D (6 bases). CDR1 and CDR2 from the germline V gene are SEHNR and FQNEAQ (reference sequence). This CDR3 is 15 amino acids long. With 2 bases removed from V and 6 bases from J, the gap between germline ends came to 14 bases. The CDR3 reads CASSLSGTQGNEQFF. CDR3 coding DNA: TGTGCCAGCAGCTTATCCGGGACTCAAGGCAATGAGCAGTTCTTC.

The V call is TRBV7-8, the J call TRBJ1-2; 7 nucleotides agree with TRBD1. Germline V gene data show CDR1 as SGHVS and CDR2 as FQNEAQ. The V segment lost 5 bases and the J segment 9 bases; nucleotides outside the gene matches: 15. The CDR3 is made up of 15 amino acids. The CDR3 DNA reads TGTGCCAGCAGCCTTTACTTAGGGGGCCCAGAGCGCTACACCTTC. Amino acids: CASSLYLGGPERYTF.

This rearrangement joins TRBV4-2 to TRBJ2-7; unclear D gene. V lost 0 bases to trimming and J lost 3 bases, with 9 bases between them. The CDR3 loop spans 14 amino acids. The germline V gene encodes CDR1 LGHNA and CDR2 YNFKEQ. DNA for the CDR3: TGTGCCAGCAGCCAAGATTCAGGATACTACGAGCAGTACTTC. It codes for CASSQDSGYYEQYF.

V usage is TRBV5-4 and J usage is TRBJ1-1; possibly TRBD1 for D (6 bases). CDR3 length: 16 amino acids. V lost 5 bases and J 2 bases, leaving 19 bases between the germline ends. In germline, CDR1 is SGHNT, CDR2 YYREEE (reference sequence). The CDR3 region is CASSLHFRGLNTEAFF. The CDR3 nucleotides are TGTGCCAGCAGTCTCCACTTCAGGGGCCTAAACACTGAAGCTTTCTTT.

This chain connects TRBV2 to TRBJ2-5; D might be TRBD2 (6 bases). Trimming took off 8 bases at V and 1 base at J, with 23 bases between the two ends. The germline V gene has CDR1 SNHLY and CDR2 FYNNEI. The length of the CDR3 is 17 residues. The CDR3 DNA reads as TGTGCCAGCTCCACGACCTGGGAGGAGTTGGGCCAAGAGACCCAGTACTTC. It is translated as CASSTTWEELGQETQYF.

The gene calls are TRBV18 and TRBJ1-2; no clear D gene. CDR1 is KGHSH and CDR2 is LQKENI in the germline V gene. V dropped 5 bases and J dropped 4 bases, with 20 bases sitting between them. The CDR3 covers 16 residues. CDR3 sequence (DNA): TGTGCCAGCTCAGCATTTCATCAGCAAGACTCCTATGGCTACACCTTC. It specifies CASSAFHQQDSYGYTF.

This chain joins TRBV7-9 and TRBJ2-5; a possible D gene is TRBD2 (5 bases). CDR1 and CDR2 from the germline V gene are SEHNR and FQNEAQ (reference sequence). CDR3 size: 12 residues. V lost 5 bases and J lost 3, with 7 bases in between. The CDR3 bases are TGTGCCAGCAGCCTGGAGGAAGAGACCCAGTACTTC. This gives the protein CASSLEEETQYF.

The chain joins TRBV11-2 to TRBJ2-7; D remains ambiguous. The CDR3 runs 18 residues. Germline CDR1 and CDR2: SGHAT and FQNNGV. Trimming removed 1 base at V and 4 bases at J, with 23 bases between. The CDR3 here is CASSLGFEPALRVYEQYF. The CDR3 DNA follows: TGTGCCAGCAGCTTAGGATTCGAACCGGCCCTCCGGGTTTACGAGCAGTACTTC.

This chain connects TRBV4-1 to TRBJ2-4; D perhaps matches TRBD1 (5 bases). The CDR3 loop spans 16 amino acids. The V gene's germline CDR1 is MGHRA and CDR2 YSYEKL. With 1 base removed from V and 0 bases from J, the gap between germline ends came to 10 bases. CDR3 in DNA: TGCGCCAGCAGCCAAGGGACAACCTTAGCCAAAAACATTCAGTACTTC. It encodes CASSQGTTLAKNIQYF.

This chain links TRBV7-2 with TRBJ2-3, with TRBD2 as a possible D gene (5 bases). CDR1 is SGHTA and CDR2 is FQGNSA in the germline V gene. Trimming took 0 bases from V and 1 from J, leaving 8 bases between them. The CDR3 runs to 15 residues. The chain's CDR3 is CASSLALSGTDTQYF. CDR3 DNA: TGTGCCAGCAGCTTAGCTCTTAGCGGCACAGATACGCAGTATTTT.

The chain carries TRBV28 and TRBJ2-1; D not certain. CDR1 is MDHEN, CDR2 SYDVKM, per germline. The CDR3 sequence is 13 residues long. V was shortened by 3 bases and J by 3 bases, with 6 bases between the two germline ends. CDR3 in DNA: TGTGCCAGCAGTTTTATCCGCTACAATGAGCAGTTCTTC. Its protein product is CASSFIRYNEQFF.